One sample yielded the 15 T cell receptor beta chains listed below, sequenced in a study of T cell responses to AZD1222 COVID-19 vaccine. The assay was immunoSEQ multiplex PCR, and TCRdb's table has in-frame clones only and misses some. This sample yields approximately 75,000 clones, of which almost 90% are seen a single time; over 1.1% belongs to the top ten. This sample comprised peripheral blood, obtained 28 days after the second AZD1222 dose. The receptors were sampled from an adult who received the AZD1222 COVID-19 vaccine.

V usage is TRBV19 and J usage is TRBJ2-5; TRBD2 agrees at 9 bases. CDR3 length equals 17 residues. Trimming at V came to 6 bases and at J to 2 bases, leaving 13 bases not matched to a gene. Germline V CDR1 and CDR2: LNHDA, SQIVND (reference sequence). The CDR3 DNA reads as TGTGCCAGTAGCTCTCGGCGGGGGGGCCAGAGGCAAGAGACCCAGTACTTC. This sequence encodes CASSSRRGGQRQETQYF.

This rearrangement joins TRBV7-9 to TRBJ1-1; 9 bases are a match to TRBD1. Germline V gene sequence: CDR1 SEHNR, CDR2 FQNEAQ (reference sequence). The junction had 6 bases not matched to a gene; V was cut back by 6 bases and J by 4 bases. This CDR3 region has 14 residues. The DNA of the CDR3 is TGTGCCAGCAGAACGGACAGGGGTCGCACTGAAGCTTTCTTT. Encoded protein: CASRTDRGRTEAFF.

The chain uses TRBV28 and TRBJ2-2; no definite D call. The CDR3 runs to 13 residues. The germline CDR1 and CDR2 sequences are MDHEN and SYDVKM. V was shortened by 4 bases and J by 4 bases, with 7 bases between the two germline ends. The DNA of the CDR3 is TGTGCCAGCAGTTCCCCCACCACCGGGGAGCTGTTTTTT. It encodes CASSSPTTGELFF.

This chain links TRBV18 with TRBJ2-7, with D tentatively TRBD1 or TRBD2 (5 bases each). Trimming left V 4 bases short and J 4 bases short, with 14 bases between. This CDR3 spans 14 amino acids. Per germline, CDR1 KGHSH and CDR2 LQKENI. The CDR3 reads CASSLRDGRYEQYF. CDR3 bases: TGTGCCAGCTCACTCCGGGACGGACGGTACGAGCAGTACTTC.

This clone was observed a single time. V usage is TRBV5-4 and J usage is TRBJ1-2; no firm D call. Germline CDR1 is SGHNT and CDR2 is YYREEE (reference sequence). V lost 0 bases and J lost 4, with 4 bases in between. The CDR3 runs 12 residues. CDR3 protein: CASSLDSYGYTF. The CDR3 DNA reads as TGTGCCAGCAGCTTGGACAGCTATGGCTACACCTTC. Looking up the rest from reference TRBV5-4 and TRBJ1-2 gives the full variable domain: ETGVTQSPTHLIKTRGQQVTLRCSSQSGHNTVSWYQQALGQGPQFIFQYYREEENGRGNFPPRFSGLQFPNYSSELNVNALELDDSALYLCASSLDSYGYTFGSGTRLTVV.

The chain links TRBV19 to TRBJ1-4; D is perhaps TRBD1 (5 bases). The CDR3 is 14 amino acids. The V gene's germline CDR1 is LNHDA and CDR2 SQIVND (reference sequence). V was trimmed by 3 bases and J by 8 bases, leaving 13 bases between them. CDR3 protein: CASSMGWRGEKLFF. DNA for the CDR3: TGTGCCAGTAGTATGGGCTGGAGGGGAGAAAAACTGTTTTTT.

This clone has only a few counts. The rearrangement joins TRBV28 to TRBJ1-6, with unresolved D. This CDR3 spans 13 amino acids. V was clipped by 6 bases and J by 8 bases, with 11 bases between them. Germline V gene lookup returns CDR1 MDHEN and CDR2 SYDVKM. The CDR3 here is CASSDGVDSPLHF. The DNA of the CDR3 is TGTGCCAGCAGCGACGGTGTAGATTCACCCCTCCACTTT.

CDR3 amino acids: CASSQLGGGTSTDTQYF. The CDR3 nucleotides are TGCGCCAGCAGCCAACTTGGCGGGGGGACTAGCACAGATACGCAGTATTTT. V usage is TRBV5-1 and J usage is TRBJ2-3; 8 bases align to TRBD2. CDR1 SGHRS and CDR2 YFSETQ come from the germline V gene. This CDR3 has 17 residues. V was clipped by 4 bases and J by 0 bases; unmatched bases: 10. Combining the CDR3 with reference TRBV5-1 and TRBJ2-3 gives the whole variable domain KAGVTQTPRYLIKTRGQQVTLSCSPISGHRSVSWYQQTPGQGLQFLFEYFSETQRNKGNFPGRFSGRQFSNSRSEMNVSTLELGDSALYLCASSQLGGGTSTDTQYFGPGTRLTVL.

The chain is built from TRBV6-5 and TRBJ1-3, with D unclear. V was trimmed by 0 bases and J by 3 bases, leaving 9 bases between them. From germline, CDR1 is MNHEY and CDR2 SVGAGI. The CDR3 contains 15 residues. CDR3 amino acids: CASSYSRGDGNTIYF. CDR3 coding DNA: TGTGCCAGCAGTTACTCGCGGGGAGATGGAAACACCATATATTTT.

J is TRBJ1-2 and V is TRBV6-5; TRBD1 matches 8 bases. V was clipped by 6 bases and J by 5 bases; unmatched bases: 5. The CDR3 runs 13 residues. The germline V gene encodes CDR1 MNHEY and CDR2 SVGAGI. CDR3 loop: CASRLTGAYGYTF. CDR3 DNA: TGTGCCAGCAGGCTGACAGGGGCATATGGCTACACCTTC.

This sequence joins TRBV12-1 and TRBJ2-1; the D call TRBD1 from the table was never checked on the DNA. TRBV12-1 is given as a pseudogene. This CDR3 is 14 amino acids long. The CDR3 spells CASSSWTGVHEQFF. The DNA of the CDR3 is TGTGCCAGCAGCAGCTGGACAGGGGTCCATGAGCAGTTCTTC.

The CDR3 region has the DNA TGTGCCAGCAGTTTATCCCCCGTGTCCTATGGCTACACCTTC. Translating it yields CASSLSPVSYGYTF. The gene calls are TRBV27 and TRBJ1-2; D is uncertain. This CDR3 comprises 14 residues. Trimming took 0 bases from V and 4 from J, leaving 9 bases between them. Germline values: CDR1 MNHEY, CDR2 SMNVEV (reference sequence).

The V and J genes are TRBV20-1 and TRBJ1-2; D remains ambiguous. The V end was cut by 3 bases, the J end by 0 bases, with 8 bases between. There are 13 residues in the CDR3. Germline V gene data show CDR1 as DFQATT and CDR2 as SNEGSKA (reference sequence). The CDR3, as DNA: TGCAGTGCTAGTCTCCAGCCTAACTATGGCTACACCTTC. Its translation: CSASLQPNYGYTF.

The gene calls are TRBV30 and TRBJ2-1; perhaps TRBD1 as D (5 bases). The CDR3 runs 12 residues. The V end lost 2 bases, the J end lost 10 bases, and 12 bases lay between the germline ends. Germline V gene sequence: CDR1 GTSNPN, CDR2 SVGIG (reference sequence). The DNA of the CDR3 is TGTGCCTGGAGTAGGGGTTCCAGGGAGCAGTTCTTC. Protein product: CAWSRGSREQFF.

V usage is TRBV3-1 (or the pseudogene TRBV3-2) and J usage is TRBJ1-1; D gene ambiguous. There are 13 residues in the CDR3. Trimming removed 3 bases from V and 7 bases from J, with 12 bases in between. The germline gives CDR1 LGHDT, CDR2 YNNKEL (reference sequence). Here the CDR3 DNA reads TGTGCCAGCAGCCAGGTCTATGGGTTTGAAGCTTTCTTT. This translates into CASSQVYGFEAFF.